The 25 T cell receptor beta chains given below trace back to one sample, sequenced in a study of blood T cell repertoires in COVID-19. Some clones are missing from TCRdb's copy, which holds only in-frame ones; the method was immunoSEQ multiplex PCR. Of a few hundred thousand clones in the sample, roughly 85% are singletons; the top ten hold roughly 4%. Sequenced input: PBMCs or T cells enriched from blood (not recorded which). The receptor set was obtained from a woman aged 25 to 45 who had recovered from COVID-19.

The DNA of the CDR3 is TGTGCCAGCAGTTCTCCGGGACTAGCGAATGAGCAGTTCTTC. It translates to CASSSPGLANEQFF. V is TRBV27 and J is TRBJ2-1; 10 bases agree with TRBD2. The CDR3 is 14 residues long. With V trimmed by 4 bases and J by 7 bases, 4 bases remained unmatched. From germline, CDR1 is MNHEY and CDR2 SMNVEV (reference sequence).

The rearrangement links TRBV6-1 to TRBJ2-1; D perhaps matches TRBD2 (6 bases). This CDR3 has 20 residues. V was clipped by 0 bases and J by 0 bases, with 21 bases between them. Germline V CDR1 and CDR2: MNHNS, SASEGT. In DNA, the CDR3 is TGTGCCAGCAGTGAAGCGGTGATTAGCGGAGAAAGAAGCTCCTACAATGAGCAGTTCTTC. Translation: CASSEAVISGERSSYNEQFF.

This chain connects TRBV30 to TRBJ1-4; no definite D call. Germline V gene data show CDR1 as GTSNPN and CDR2 as SVGIG (reference sequence). The length of the CDR3 is 15 residues. Trimming took off 1 base at V and 7 bases at J, with 16 bases between the two ends. The CDR3 protein is CAWSALAGRGEKLFF. CDR3 nucleotides: TGTGCCTGGAGTGCCCTTGCCGGGAGAGGTGAAAAACTGTTTTTT. Together with reference TRBV30 and TRBJ1-4, the CDR3 gives the full variable domain: SQTIHQWPATLVQPVGSPLSLECTVEGTSNPNLYWYRQAAGRGLQLLFYSVGIGQISSEVPQNLSASRPQDRQFILSSKKLLLSDSGFYLCAWSALAGRGEKLFFGSGTQLSVL.

The rearrangement joins TRBV28 to TRBJ1-2; 10 nucleotides match TRBD1. The V gene end was trimmed by 1 base and the J gene end by 5 bases; junction bases not matched to a gene: 4. The CDR3 has 15 amino acids. Looked up from germline, CDR1 is MDHEN and CDR2 is SYDVKM. The CDR3 DNA reads TGTGCCAGCAGTTTATCGGGACAGGGGTGGTATGGCTACACCTTC. The encoded protein is CASSLSGQGWYGYTF.

The rearrangement links TRBV7-9 to TRBJ1-5, with 9 bases matching TRBD1. V dropped 3 bases and J dropped 7; count of bases not matched to a gene: 4. CDR3 size: 14 residues. Per the germline V gene, CDR1 is SEHNR and CDR2 is FQNEAQ (reference sequence). CDR3 DNA: TGTGCCAGCAGCTTGGGGACAGGGCTGCAGCCCCAGCATTTT. It encodes CASSLGTGLQPQHF.

The gene calls are TRBV21-1 and TRBJ2-1; TRBD2 is the table's D call and was not checked against the DNA. TRBV21-1 is a pseudogene segment. This CDR3 region has 16 residues. The CDR3 loop is CASSKGKRGAYNEQFF. In nucleotides, the CDR3 is TGTGCCAGCAGCAAAGGCAAGCGGGGGGCCTACAATGAGCAGTTCTTC.

This chain joins TRBV12-3 or TRBV12-4 and TRBJ1-5; D gene ambiguous. Between the trimmed V and J ends, which lost 3 bases and 6 bases, there was a span of 9 bases. This CDR3 has 13 residues. CDR3: CASSFYISQPQHF. The CDR3 nucleotides are TGTGCCAGCAGTTTTTATATTAGTCAGCCCCAGCATTTT.

This clone has a handful of counts. The chain links TRBV19 to TRBJ1-1; D remains ambiguous. The germline gives CDR1 LNHDA, CDR2 SQIVND (reference sequence). Between the trimmed V and J ends, which lost 5 bases and 3 bases, there was a span of 13 bases. The CDR3 sequence is 14 residues long. The CDR3 spells CASSAGVWDTEAFF. CDR3 sequence (DNA): TGTGCCAGTAGTGCCGGGGTGTGGGACACTGAAGCTTTCTTT.

The genes are TRBV28 and TRBJ1-5; weak D call: TRBD1 (5 bases). Germline CDR1 and CDR2: MDHEN and SYDVKM. Trimming pared 2 bases from V and 1 base from J, leaving 15 bases between. This CDR3 is built from 17 residues. The CDR3 nucleotides are TGTGCCAGCAGTTTAAATGGGGGTGGAGGGAGCAATCAGCCCCAGCATTTT. It encodes CASSLNGGGGSNQPQHF.

The rearrangement links TRBV3-1 (or the pseudogene TRBV3-2) to TRBJ1-2; 10 nucleotides line up with TRBD1. The CDR3 is 15 residues long. Germline CDR1 is LGHDT and CDR2 is YNNKEL (reference sequence). V lost 1 base, J lost 7 bases, and 6 bases stayed unmatched. This chain's CDR3 is CASSQVDRGRSGYTF. The DNA of the CDR3 is TGTGCCAGCAGCCAAGTCGACAGGGGGCGAAGTGGCTACACCTTC.

The rearrangement joins TRBV28 to TRBJ1-2; D remains unclear. Trimming removed 5 bases from V and 12 bases from J, with 19 bases in between. The CDR3 has 13 amino acids. Germline CDR1 MDHEN, CDR2 SYDVKM. CDR3 in DNA: TGTGCCAGCAGTAGACACCCGCAAACACCAAACACCTTC. Translated: CASSRHPQTPNTF.

V usage is TRBV28 and J usage is TRBJ2-7, with D hard to call. V lost 4 bases, J lost 5 bases, and 6 bases lay in between. This CDR3 region has 11 residues. Germline V gene lookup returns CDR1 MDHEN and CDR2 SYDVKM. The CDR3 nucleotides read TGTGCCAGCAGTTCACATCACGAGCAGTACTTC. Its protein is CASSSHHEQYF.

V and J are TRBV10-1 and TRBJ2-6, with D perhaps TRBD1 (6 bases). Germline V gives CDR1 WNHNN, CDR2 SYGVQD (reference sequence). The ends were cut back, 5 bases at V and 4 bases at J, with 9 bases in the middle. This CDR3 has 14 amino acids. The DNA for the CDR3 is TGCGCCAGCAGTATCGGACAGGGGGCCAACGTCCTGACTTTC. Protein product: CASSIGQGANVLTF.

The rearrangement joins TRBV27 to TRBJ1-1, with a weak D call TRBD1 (5 bases). The CDR3 runs to 13 residues. The germline V gene encodes CDR1 MNHEY and CDR2 SMNVEV (reference sequence). The germline V and J ends were trimmed by 5 bases and 5 bases, with 12 bases remaining between them. The CDR3 sequence is CASSLQAPTEAFF. The CDR3 DNA reads as TGTGCCAGCAGTCTACAGGCGCCGACTGAAGCTTTCTTT.

The chain carries TRBV5-1 and TRBJ1-2; TRBD1 matches 8 bases. Germline V lookup: CDR1 SGHRS, CDR2 YFSETQ. This CDR3 contains 14 residues. V lost 4 bases to trimming and J lost 6 bases; unmatched junction nucleotides: 8. CDR3 loop: CASSPGQALDGYTF. CDR3 DNA sequence: TGCGCCAGCAGCCCGGGACAGGCTCTGGATGGCTACACCTTC.

The gene calls are TRBV5-4 and TRBJ1-3; D unclear. The V gene's germline CDR1 is SGHNT and CDR2 YYREEE (reference sequence). V lost 8 bases and J lost 0, with 6 bases in between. CDR3 length: 12 residues. CDR3: CASSFSGNTIYF. The DNA of the CDR3 is TGTGCCAGTTCATTCTCTGGAAACACCATATATTTT.

This clone has just a few counts. The J gene is TRBJ2-1, the V gene TRBV7-8, with a tentative D call TRBD2 (6 bases). The V gene lost 5 bases and the J gene lost 8 bases, with 10 bases spanning the gap. Per germline, CDR1 SGHVS and CDR2 FQNEAQ. This CDR3 is built from 12 residues. Here the CDR3 reads CASSQWGDEQFF. The CDR3 DNA sequence: TGTGCCAGCAGCCAATGGGGGGATGAGCAGTTCTTC. The full variable domain, in which reference TRBV7-8 and TRBJ2-1 provide the parts outside the CDR3, is GAGVSQSPRYKVAKRGQDVALRCDPISGHVSLFWYQQALGQGPEFLTYFQNEAQLDKSGLPSDRFFAERPEGSVSTLKIQRTQQEDSAVYLCASSQWGDEQFFGPGTRLTVL.

This clone was seen once. The same CDR3 can be traced to other DNA sequences in this sample. The CDR3 region is CASSPLNEQFF. CDR3 nucleotides: TGTGCCAGCAGTCCACTCAATGAGCAGTTCTTC. The chain couples TRBV28 to TRBJ2-1; D remains ambiguous. From germline, CDR1 is MDHEN and CDR2 SYDVKM. CDR3 length equals 11 residues. Between the trimmed V and J ends, which lost 5 bases and 6 bases, there was a span of 5 bases.

The V gene is TRBV4-1, the J gene TRBJ2-2; D gene unclear. Germline V lookup: CDR1 MGHRA, CDR2 YSYEKL. Trimming left V 1 base short and J 3 bases short, with 9 bases between. The CDR3 sequence is 15 residues long. The chain's CDR3 is CASSQGLLDTGELFF. The CDR3 region has the DNA TGCGCCAGCAGCCAAGGTTTACTCGACACCGGGGAGCTGTTTTTT.

V is TRBV27 and J is TRBJ1-1, with D possibly matching TRBD1 (5 bases). CDR3 length: 16 amino acids. The V gene lost 6 bases and the J gene lost 2 bases, with 19 bases spanning the gap. Looked up from germline, CDR1 is MNHEY and CDR2 is SMNVEV (reference sequence). CDR3 nucleotides: TGTGCCAGCAGCCCCGGGGGGTTAAGTGGAAACACTGAAGCTTTCTTT. It is translated as CASSPGGLSGNTEAFF.

This clone occurred many times. The V call is TRBV28, the J call TRBJ2-7; 9 nucleotides agree with TRBD2. Looked up from germline, CDR1 is MDHEN and CDR2 is SYDVKM. There are 15 residues in the CDR3. The V and J ends lost 4 bases and 4 bases, in that order; junction bases with no gene match: 8. In DNA form, the CDR3 reads TGTGCCAGCAGTTCTCCAGCGGGGGGTAGGTACGAGCAGTACTTC. It yields the protein CASSSPAGGRYEQYF.

A note on this clone: The identical CDR3 is also encoded by other nucleotide sequences in the sample. The CDR3 coding sequence is TGTGCCAGCAGTTTAGGTACGGGTAGCAATCAGCCCCAGCATTTT. Translated: CASSLGTGSNQPQHF. The chain carries TRBV27 and TRBJ1-5; D ambiguous. The germline gives CDR1 MNHEY, CDR2 SMNVEV (reference sequence). Between the trimmed V and J ends, which lost 2 bases and 0 bases, there was a span of 8 bases. This CDR3 has 15 amino acids.

V and J are TRBV19 and TRBJ2-3; 9 nucleotides line up with TRBD2. V was clipped by 5 bases and J by 0 bases; unmatched bases: 18. The CDR3 is made up of 20 amino acids. The germline CDR1 and CDR2 sequences are LNHDA and SQIVND (reference sequence). The CDR3 spells CASSLFGPAGGSISTDTQYF. The CDR3 DNA sequence: TGTGCCAGTAGTTTGTTCGGGCCAGCGGGGGGTTCTATTAGCACAGATACGCAGTATTTT.

This rearrangement joins TRBV28 to TRBJ1-6; no clear D. This CDR3 is 14 amino acids long. Trimming cost V 3 bases and J 4 bases, with 7 bases left between them. Looked up from germline, CDR1 is MDHEN and CDR2 is SYDVKM. This chain's CDR3 is CASSFAEYNSPLHF. CDR3 coding DNA: TGTGCCAGCAGTTTTGCAGAATATAATTCACCCCTCCACTTT.

The gene calls are TRBV7-8 and TRBJ2-3, with no clear D. CDR1 and CDR2 from the germline V gene are SGHVS and FQNEAQ. V was pared by 0 bases and J by 2 bases, with 3 bases between. There are 13 residues in the CDR3. The CDR3 reads CASSLALTDTQYF. DNA of the CDR3: TGTGCCAGCAGCTTAGCTCTCACAGATACGCAGTATTTT.